A selection of T cell receptor beta chains follows, all from one sample in a study of PD-1 blockade in classical Hodgkin lymphoma. The repertoire was sequenced with immunoSEQ multiplex PCR; TCRdb's copy has only in-frame clones and lacks some. The data hold 70,000 or so clones, with nearly 95% observed a single time. The sequenced sample was peripheral blood mononuclear cells (PBMCs). These receptor sequences come from a human donor with classical Hodgkin lymphoma. Each CDR3 is given with its conserved first and last residue. The D gene is left open where the match is weak. Clone size is not always given. Where it is, it says once, few, many or a class for expanded clones.

TRBJ2-1	-	-	TRBV28	CASSFEGNEQFF	TGTGCCAGCAGTTTCGAGGGTAATGAGCAGTTCTTC
TRBJ1-2	TRBD1	few	TRBV28	CASSYRTGGLRGYTF	TGTGCCAGCAGCTACCGGACAGGAGGCCTCCGGGGCTACACCTTC
TRBJ1-2	-	-	TRBV7-9	CASSLVGQRGYTF	TGTGCCAGCAGCTTAGTTGGTCAGCGAGGCTACACCTTC
TRBJ1-2	TRBD1	-	TRBV7-2	CASSLITGGNYGYTF	TGTGCCAGCAGCTTAATTACAGGGGGTAACTATGGCTACACCTTC
TRBJ2-7	-	-	TRBV6-1	CASSRSRTEQYF	TGTGCCAGCAGTAGGTCCAGGACCGAGCAGTACTTC
TRBJ2-2	TRBD2	-	TRBV28	CASSFGRVNTGELFF	TGTGCCAGCAGTTTTGGGAGGGTGAACACCGGGGAGCTGTTTTTT
TRBJ1-6	TRBD1	-	TRBV6-5	CASSSGGHNSPLHF	TGTGCCAGCAGTTCAGGGGGACATAATTCACCCCTCCACTTT
TRBJ2-3	-	-	TRBV2	CASSSATSTDTQYF	TGTGCCAGCAGCAGCGCTACCAGCACAGATACGCAGTATTTT
TRBJ2-3	-	-	TRBV5-4	CASSLGGRRENTQYF	TGTGCCAGCAGCTTGGGGGGCCGGAGGGAAAATACGCAGTATTTT
TRBJ2-1	-	-	TRBV29-1	CSVEADSRYNEQFF	TGCAGCGTGGAAGCGGACAGTAGATACAATGAGCAGTTCTTC
TRBJ1-1	-	-	TRBV5-1	CASSFVAGVAEAFF	TGCGCCAGCAGTTTCGTGGCTGGGGTCGCAGAAGCTTTCTTT
TRBJ1-6	-	once	TRBV5-1	CASSEKGVTGSGSPLHF	TGCGCCAGCAGCGAGAAGGGAGTTACAGGGTCGGGCTCACCCCTCCACTTT
TRBJ2-7	-	-	TRBV30	CAALSLGYHEQYF	TGTGCTGCCCTCTCCCTAGGTTACCACGAGCAGTACTTC
TRBJ2-5	-	-	TRBV7-2	CASSLRSGRLQETQYF	TGTGCCAGCAGCTTAAGGTCAGGGCGGCTTCAAGAGACCCAGTACTTC
TRBJ1-5	-	-	TRBV10-3	CAISASGQPQHF	TGTGCCATCAGCGCCTCGGGACAGCCCCAGCATTTT
TRBJ1-5	-	once	TRBV19	CASSFLGGNQPQHF	TGTGCCAGTAGTTTTTTGGGGGGGAATCAGCCCCAGCATTTT
TRBJ2-3	-	-	TRBV7-9	CASSSVEDYHTDTQYF	TGTGCCAGCAGCTCCGTCGAGGACTACCACACAGATACGCAGTATTTT
TRBJ2-3	TRBD2	-	TRBV4-2	CASSQDLRLAGGDTQYF	TGTGCCAGCAGCCAAGATTTAAGGCTAGCGGGGGGGGATACGCAGTATTTT
TRBJ2-7	TRBD1	-	TRBV25-1	CASSELGTAIYEQYF	TGTGCCAGCAGTGAATTGGGGACAGCTATCTACGAGCAGTACTTC
TRBJ2-2	-	-	TRBV11-3	CASSFRGDTGELFF	TGTGCCAGCAGCTTCCGAGGGGACACCGGGGAGCTGTTTTTT
TRBJ2-1	-	-	TRBV4-1	CASSPEGGNEQFF	TGCGCCAGCAGCCCCGAAGGGGGGAATGAGCAGTTCTTC
TRBJ2-7	TRBD1	-	TRBV7-9	CASSFRDRGSYEQYF	TGTGCCAGCAGCTTCCGGGACAGGGGTTCCTACGAGCAGTACTTC